This T cell receptor (beta chain) was obtained from a study of shared clonotypes between healthy human individuals. Study-level points and caveats: Among non-shared clonotypes, generation probabilities were lower than among those shared by all four donors.

As to this clone: The antigen is not known. A read error is the likely source, as a far larger clone sits one nucleotide away. The identical CDR3 is also encoded by other nucleotide sequences in the sample.

TCRdb's table, derived via immunoSEQ multiplex PCR, lists solely in-frame clones and lacks some. Among about 1 million clones listed, under 80% were seen once. The CDR3 length is 13 residues. Germline V gene lookup returns CDR1 MNHNY and CDR2 SVGAGI (reference sequence). Nashville, Tennessee was home to all donors, each a Caucasian adult. The study separated CD4+ cells into CD45RA+ naive and CD45RA-negative memory subsets. Sequencing was performed on memory CD4+ T cells sorted from blood. The subset here: CD45RA-negative fraction. The sequence was collected from a man between 18 and 29 years old in good health. The chain carries TRBV6-6 and TRBJ1-1; D perhaps matches TRBD1 (5 bases). Written as DNA, the CDR3 is TGTGCCAGCAGTTTTTCAGGGAGCACTGAGGCTTTCTTT. The encoded protein is CASSFSGSTEAFF.